This T cell receptor (beta chain) was recorded in a study of graft-versus-host responses after intestinal transplantation. Study in general: The recipients all started with anti-thymocyte globulin induction and then took tacrolimus and steroids for 3 to 4 years. General study findings and limits: Early post-transplant HvG declines showed an association with peak circulating GvH clone levels. In patients with graft-donor T cell macrochimerism, allograft graft-versus-host to host-versus-graft clonal ratios were high.

Worth noting for this clone: Its specificity is not known.

Only in-frame clones appear in the TCRdb table, and some are missing; sequencing was by immunoSEQ multiplex PCR. This sample has roughly 17,000 clones, with around nine tenths found just once. This clonotype originated in a human patient who received an intestinal transplant, so some T cells may come from the graft donor. The sample was bone marrow, taken about 130 days after transplant.

The CDR3 DNA reads TGTGCCAGCAGCTTAGCCCGGACAGGGCGGAACGAGCAGTACTTC. Protein sequence: CASSLARTGRNEQYF. This chain uses TRBV7-8 with TRBJ2-7; 8 bases map to TRBD1. Germline V gene sequence: CDR1 SGHVS, CDR2 FQNEAQ. V dropped 0 bases and J dropped 5; count of bases not matched to a gene: 6. The length of the CDR3 is 15 residues.